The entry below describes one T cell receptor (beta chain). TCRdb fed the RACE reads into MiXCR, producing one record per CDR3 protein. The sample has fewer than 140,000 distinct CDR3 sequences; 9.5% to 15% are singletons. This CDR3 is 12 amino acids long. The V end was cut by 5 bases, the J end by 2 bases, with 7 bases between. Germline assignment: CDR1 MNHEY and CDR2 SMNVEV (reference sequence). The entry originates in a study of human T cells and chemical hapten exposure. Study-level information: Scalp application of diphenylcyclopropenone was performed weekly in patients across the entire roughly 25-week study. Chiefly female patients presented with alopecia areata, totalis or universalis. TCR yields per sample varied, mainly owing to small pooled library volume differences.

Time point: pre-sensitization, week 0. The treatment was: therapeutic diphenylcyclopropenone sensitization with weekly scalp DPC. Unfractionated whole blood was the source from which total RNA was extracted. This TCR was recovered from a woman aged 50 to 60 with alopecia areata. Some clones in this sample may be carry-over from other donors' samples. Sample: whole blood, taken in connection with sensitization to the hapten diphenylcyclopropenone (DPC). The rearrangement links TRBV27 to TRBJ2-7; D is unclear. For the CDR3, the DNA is TGTGCCAGCAGTGTGTCCCCCTACGAGCAGTACTTC. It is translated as CASSVSPYEQYF.